Following are 24 T cell receptor beta chains from one sample sequenced in a study of blood T cell repertoires in COVID-19. The protocol was immunoSEQ multiplex PCR, while the TCRdb copy is restricted to in-frame clones and leaves out a portion. The table shows about 100,000 clones, with roughly 88% occurring only once. Sequencing was performed on peripheral blood. The receptor set was obtained from an older woman with acute or convalescent COVID-19.

This clone occurred once. This chain connects TRBV2 to TRBJ2-1; 14 bases map to TRBD2. Germline V CDR1 and CDR2: SNHLY, FYNNEI. V trimming: 4 bases; J trimming: 9 bases; junction bases outside the gene matches: 8. The CDR3 contains 16 residues. In DNA, the CDR3 is TGTGCCAGCAGTGGCAACGCGGGACTAGCGGGAGTTGAGCAGTTCTTC. This sequence encodes CASSGNAGLAGVEQFF.

The chain couples TRBV3-1 (or the pseudogene TRBV3-2) to TRBJ2-1; the D gene is possibly TRBD1 (5 bases). The CDR3 extends over 14 amino acids. Trimming took 3 bases from V and 7 from J, leaving 13 bases between them. Germline V gene data show CDR1 as LGHDT and CDR2 as YNNKEL (reference sequence). The CDR3 loop reads CASSHSSTVNEQFF. CDR3 sequence (DNA): TGTGCCAGCAGCCATTCCTCGACAGTAAATGAGCAGTTCTTC.

The chain carries TRBV5-1 and TRBJ2-5; TRBD1 might be the D (6 bases). V lost 4 bases and J 3 bases, leaving 13 bases between the germline ends. The length of the CDR3 is 14 residues. Looked up from germline, CDR1 is SGHRS and CDR2 is YFSETQ. CDR3 coding DNA: TGCGCCAGCAGCCCACAGGGTCGGGAAGAGACCCAGTACTTC. This encodes CASSPQGREETQYF.

This chain links TRBV10-3 with TRBJ1-4, with unresolved D. V lost 4 bases and J lost 5, with 11 bases in between. Germline values: CDR1 ENHRY, CDR2 SYGVKD. The length of the CDR3 is 14 residues. CDR3 nucleotides: TGTGCCATCAGTGTGGACGGAGGAAATGAAAAACTGTTTTTT. Protein product: CAISVDGGNEKLFF.

The chain employs TRBV10-3 and TRBJ1-2, with 9 nucleotides matching TRBD1. There are 14 residues in the CDR3. Germline-derived CDR1 and CDR2 are ENHRY and SYGVKD. With V trimmed by 0 bases and J by 6 bases, 2 bases remained unmatched. CDR3 coding DNA: TGTGCCATCAGTGAGTCTCGGACAGGGGATGGCTACACCTTC. Protein product: CAISESRTGDGYTF.

The chain carries TRBV5-1 and TRBJ2-1; D unclear. Trimming removed 0 bases from V and 6 bases from J, with 13 bases in between. This CDR3 contains 15 residues. Germline-derived CDR1 and CDR2 are SGHRS and YFSETQ. The CDR3 protein is CASSLEVAGFNEQFF. CDR3 bases: TGCGCCAGCAGCTTGGAGGTTGCAGGTTTCAATGAGCAGTTCTTC.

The genes are TRBV30 and TRBJ2-7; 7 bases line up with TRBD1. CDR1 GTSNPN and CDR2 SVGIG come from the germline V gene (reference sequence). The J segment lost 2 bases and the V segment lost 0 bases, leaving 10 bases of the junction unmatched. This CDR3 contains 16 residues. The CDR3 DNA sequence: TGTGCCTGGAGTGTAGGGGACAGCTTGGGCCCCTACGAGCAGTACGTC. Encoded protein: CAWSVGDSLGPYEQYV.

The chain joins TRBV5-5 to TRBJ2-3; no definite D call. Germline V gene data show CDR1 as SGHKS and CDR2 as YYEKEE (reference sequence). V shed 1 base and J shed 2 bases, with 5 bases lying between them. The CDR3 loop spans 13 amino acids. The CDR3 here is CASSLYPTDTQYF. CDR3 DNA: TGTGCCAGCAGCTTGTATCCCACAGATACGCAGTATTTT. The whole variable domain, remainder taken from reference TRBV5-5 and TRBJ2-3, is DAGVTQSPTHLIKTRGQQVTLRCSPISGHKSVSWYQQVLGQGPQFIFQYYEKEERGRGNFPDRFSARQFPNYSSELNVNALLLGDSALYLCASSLYPTDTQYFGPGTRLTVL.

The V gene is TRBV5-5, the J gene TRBJ1-5, with 7 bases fitting TRBD1. This CDR3 has 14 amino acids. J gave up 2 bases and V 1 base, and 0 bases lay outside the gene matches. Germline V gives CDR1 SGHKS, CDR2 YYEKEE (reference sequence). In DNA, the CDR3 is TGTGCCAGCAGCTTGCAGGGGGGCAATCAGCCCCAGCATTTT. Translated, it gives CASSLQGGNQPQHF.

The chain uses TRBV30 and TRBJ2-3; 9 nucleotides align to TRBD2. This CDR3 spans 15 amino acids. Germline trimming cut 4 bases from V and 7 bases from J; bases unmatched to any gene: 12. Germline CDR1 is GTSNPN and CDR2 is SVGIG (reference sequence). The CDR3 DNA is TGTGCCTGGACCTCTCAGGGTAGCGGGAGTTATACGCAGTATTTT. Protein: CAWTSQGSGSYTQYF.

This clone appeared once. This rearrangement joins TRBV5-1 to TRBJ2-1, with 10 bases identical to TRBD1. The CDR3 has 17 amino acids. The germline V gene has CDR1 SGHRS and CDR2 YFSETQ. The junction had 14 bases not matched to a gene; V was cut back by 4 bases and J by 7 bases. Here the CDR3 reads CASSVSPGQGKGNEQFF. In DNA, the CDR3 is TGCGCCAGCAGCGTAAGCCCGGGACAGGGGAAAGGAAATGAGCAGTTCTTC.

The gene calls are TRBV29-1 and TRBJ2-2; 7 nucleotides match TRBD1. Germline V CDR1 and CDR2: SQVTM, ANQGSEA. V shed 6 bases and J 0 bases; nucleotides not matched to a gene: 1. The CDR3 runs to 13 residues. The CDR3 DNA reads TGCAGCGTCGACAGGGCGAACACCGGGGAGCTGTTTTTT. Translation: CSVDRANTGELFF.

This chain connects TRBV11-1 to TRBJ1-2; no clear D. Deletions cut 5 bases from V and 6 bases from J, with 13 bases between. The CDR3 has 13 amino acids. Germline CDR1 and CDR2: SGHAT and FQDESV (reference sequence). This CDR3 is CASSRRSADGYTF. In nucleotides, the CDR3 is TGTGCCAGCAGCCGAAGGTCGGCGGATGGCTACACCTTC.

This clone was seen a few times. V usage is TRBV18 and J usage is TRBJ2-7; 11 bases are a match to TRBD2. Trimming took 4 bases from V and 3 from J; bases not matched to a gene: 11. Germline V gene sequence: CDR1 KGHSH, CDR2 LQKENI. The CDR3 loop spans 17 amino acids. CDR3 region: CASSRSQGLAGGYEQYV. The CDR3 DNA is TGTGCCAGCTCACGCTCCCAAGGACTAGCGGGTGGCTACGAGCAGTACGTC.

The chain couples TRBV18 to TRBJ2-6; the match to TRBD1 covers 9 bases. CDR1 is KGHSH and CDR2 is LQKENI in the germline V gene. With V trimmed by 1 base and J by 4 bases, 5 bases remained unmatched. The CDR3 extends over 17 amino acids. DNA for the CDR3: TGTGCCAGCTCACCACAACAGGGGGCGCCAGGGGCCAACGTCCTGACTTTC. This translates into CASSPQQGAPGANVLTF.

The V gene is TRBV9, the J gene TRBJ1-6; D is perhaps TRBD1 (5 bases). This CDR3 has 15 residues. V was shortened by 0 bases and J by 7 bases, with 11 bases between the two germline ends. Looked up from germline, CDR1 is SGDLS and CDR2 is YYNGEE. The CDR3 DNA follows: TGTGCCAGCAGCGTAGGACAGCTACCAAATTCACCCCTCCACTTT. It codes for CASSVGQLPNSPLHF.

This chain links TRBV7-3 with TRBJ2-3; 8 bases line up with TRBD2. Germline-derived CDR1 and CDR2 are SGHTA and FQGTGA. The V gene end was trimmed by 4 bases and the J gene end by 1 base; junction bases not matched to a gene: 1. The CDR3 runs to 14 residues. The CDR3 region is CASSSTSGTDTQYF. The CDR3 nucleotides are TGTGCCAGCAGCTCGACTAGCGGCACAGATACGCAGTATTTT.

The chain is built from TRBV19 and TRBJ2-6; weak D call: TRBD1 (5 bases). Trimming left V 5 bases short and J 0 bases short, with 8 bases between. Germline-derived CDR1 and CDR2 are LNHDA and SQIVND (reference sequence). The CDR3 runs to 15 residues. This chain's CDR3 is CASSQGPSGANVLTF. CDR3 in DNA: TGTGCCAGTAGTCAGGGCCCCTCTGGGGCCAACGTCCTGACTTTC.

The rearrangement uses TRBV28 and TRBJ2-1; 9 bases are a match to TRBD2. J gave up 9 bases and V 2 bases, and 8 bases lay outside the gene matches. From germline, CDR1 is MDHEN and CDR2 SYDVKM. CDR3 size: 15 residues. Written as DNA, the CDR3 is TGTGCCAGCAGTTTAGGGGCGGGAGGGCCTAGTGAGCAGTTCTTC. Residues: CASSLGAGGPSEQFF.

The chain has TRBV6-1 and TRBJ2-1, with 9 nucleotides matching TRBD1. Germline V gene lookup returns CDR1 MNHNS and CDR2 SASEGT. This CDR3 spans 16 amino acids. V was clipped by 3 bases and J by 8 bases; unmatched bases: 11. The CDR3 nucleotides read TGTGCCAGCAGTGATTGGTGGGACAGGGAGTGGGATGAGCAGTTCTTC. It yields the protein CASSDWWDREWDEQFF.

V usage is TRBV19 and J usage is TRBJ2-2; TRBD1 matches at 7 bases. V trimming: 1 base; J trimming: 6 bases; junction bases outside the gene matches: 8. Germline V CDR1 and CDR2: LNHDA, SQIVND (reference sequence). The CDR3 loop spans 16 amino acids. The DNA of the CDR3 is TGTGCCAGTAGTATAGTCCAGACAGGGATTGCCGGGGAGCTGTTTTTT. Translation gives CASSIVQTGIAGELFF.

This sequence joins TRBV7-8 and TRBJ1-5, with 9 bases aligning to TRBD1. In germline, CDR1 is SGHVS, CDR2 FQNEAQ. V was pared by 5 bases and J by 6 bases, with 8 bases of the junction left unmatched. The CDR3 consists of 15 residues. The CDR3 bases are TGTGCCAGCAGCCTGGGACAGGGTGGGGGTCAGCCCCAGCATTTT. It yields the protein CASSLGQGGGQPQHF.

This chain connects TRBV7-9 to TRBJ2-2; 15 bases are a match to TRBD2. CDR1 SEHNR and CDR2 FQNEAQ come from the germline V gene (reference sequence). This CDR3 contains 18 residues. J lost 7 bases, V lost 1 base, and 7 bases had no gene match. CDR3 DNA sequence: TGTGCCAGCAGCTTAGGACAGGGACTAGCGGGAGGCAACGGGGAGCTGTTTTTT. Amino acids: CASSLGQGLAGGNGELFF. The entire variable domain, with the rest obtained from reference TRBV7-9 and TRBJ2-2, is as follows: DTGVSQNPRHKITKRGQNVTFRCDPISEHNRLYWYRQTLGQGPEFLTYFQNEAQLEKSRLLSDRFSAERPKGSFSTLEIQRTEQGDSAMYLCASSLGQGLAGGNGELFFGEGSRLTVL.

The V call is TRBV10-3, the J call TRBJ2-3; 8 bases are shared with TRBD2. This CDR3 has 15 amino acids. With 4 bases clipped from V and 4 bases from J, the junction kept 7 bases outside the gene matches. Germline CDR1 is ENHRY and CDR2 is SYGVKD. The CDR3 bases are TGTGCCATCAGTGTCACAGCGGGAGAACCAGATACGCAGTATTTT. This codes for CAISVTAGEPDTQYF.